This record looks at one T cell receptor (beta chain) sequence and its context. The antigen remains undetermined. These data are taken from a study of vaccination and CD4 T cells after COVID-19. The study, taken as a whole, reports: The cohort comprised relatively few convalescent patients, and no early post-infection timepoints were analyzed.

Germline-derived CDR1 and CDR2 are SGHAT and FQNNGV. The V segment lost 5 bases and the J segment 3 bases; nucleotides outside the gene matches: 3. The CDR3 contains 15 residues. Sequenced with the Oncomine TCR Beta short-read assay was DNA taken from cultured CD4+ T cells. TCRdb redid the calling of the PCR reads with MiXCR, one entry per CDR3 protein. The table includes more than 13,000 distinct CDR3 sequences, 53% detected once. Sample treatment: approximately 11-day PBMC culture with coronavirus spike peptide pools or control peptides (ViraFEST assay). The receptor's source is a human donor who had recovered from COVID-19. The sample here was CD4+ T cells from blood, cultured in vitro, taken before SARS-CoV-2 vaccination. The chain carries TRBV11-2 and TRBJ2-2, with 10 bases matching TRBD2. This chain's CDR3 is CASSPGLADTGELFF. In nucleotides, the CDR3 is TGTGCCAGCAGCCCAGGACTAGCGGACACCGGGGAGCTGTTTTTT.